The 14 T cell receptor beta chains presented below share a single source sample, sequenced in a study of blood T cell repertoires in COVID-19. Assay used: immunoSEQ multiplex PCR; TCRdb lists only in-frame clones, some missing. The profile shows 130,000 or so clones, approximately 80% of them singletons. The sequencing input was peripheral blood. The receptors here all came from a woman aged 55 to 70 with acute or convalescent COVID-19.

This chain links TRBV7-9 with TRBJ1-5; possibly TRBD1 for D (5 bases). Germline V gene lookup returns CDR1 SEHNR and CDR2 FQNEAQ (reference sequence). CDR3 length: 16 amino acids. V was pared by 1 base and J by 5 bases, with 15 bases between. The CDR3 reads CASSLEWQGEHQPQHF. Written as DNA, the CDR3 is TGTGCCAGCAGCTTAGAGTGGCAGGGTGAGCATCAGCCCCAGCATTTT.

CDR3 in DNA: TGTGCCAGCAGCTGGTTCGAGCCCCGGCGGAGGGATGAAAAACTGTTTTTT. Translating gives CASSWFEPRRRDEKLFF. V gene TRBV5-6 combines with J gene TRBJ1-4, with D uncertain. The length of the CDR3 is 17 residues. V shed 3 bases and J shed 6 bases, with 21 bases lying between them. Germline assignment: CDR1 SGHDT and CDR2 YYEEEE.

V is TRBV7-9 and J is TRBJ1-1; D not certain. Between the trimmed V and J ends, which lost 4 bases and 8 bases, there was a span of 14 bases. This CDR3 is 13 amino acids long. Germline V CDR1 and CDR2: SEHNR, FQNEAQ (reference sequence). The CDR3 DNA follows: TGTGCCAGCAGCTCCCCTCCGGAGACCGAAGCTTTCTTT. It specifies CASSSPPETEAFF.

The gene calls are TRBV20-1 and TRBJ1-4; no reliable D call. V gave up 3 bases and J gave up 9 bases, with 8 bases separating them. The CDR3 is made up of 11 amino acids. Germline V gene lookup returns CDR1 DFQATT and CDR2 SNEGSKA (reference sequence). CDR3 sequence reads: CSASARKKLFF. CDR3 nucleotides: TGCAGTGCTAGCGCCAGGAAAAAACTGTTTTTT.

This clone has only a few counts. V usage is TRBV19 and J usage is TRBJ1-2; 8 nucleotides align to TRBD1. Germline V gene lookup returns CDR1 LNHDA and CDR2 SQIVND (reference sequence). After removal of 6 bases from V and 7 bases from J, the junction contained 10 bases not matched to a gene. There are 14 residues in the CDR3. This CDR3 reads CASRRQGLGGGYTF. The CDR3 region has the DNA TGTGCCAGTAGGCGACAGGGGTTAGGGGGTGGCTACACCTTC.

The CDR3 DNA follows: TGTGCCTGGGAGCACAGGGGGGGCACCTACGAGCAGTACTTC. Protein sequence: CAWEHRGGTYEQYF. The chain carries TRBV30 and TRBJ2-7, with D possibly being TRBD1 (8 bases). The CDR3 covers 14 residues. Germline-derived CDR1 and CDR2 are GTSNPN and SVGIG (reference sequence). V was cut by 5 bases and J by 2 bases, with 16 bases left in between.

CDR3: CSVLAPPGANVLTF. The CDR3 bases are TGCAGCGTACTTGCTCCCCCTGGGGCCAACGTCCTGACTTTC. The rearrangement links TRBV29-1 to TRBJ2-6; D unclear. Germline V gene sequence: CDR1 SQVTM, CDR2 ANQGSEA. V lost 6 bases, J lost 2 bases, and 11 bases lay in between. The CDR3 totals 14 residues.

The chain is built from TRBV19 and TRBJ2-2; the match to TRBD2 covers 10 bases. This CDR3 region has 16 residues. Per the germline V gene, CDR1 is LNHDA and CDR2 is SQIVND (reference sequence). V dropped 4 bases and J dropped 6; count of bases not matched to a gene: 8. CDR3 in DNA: TGTGCCAGTAGTACCCCTAGCGGGGGCTTTTCCGGGGAGCTGTTTTTT. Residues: CASSTPSGGFSGELFF.

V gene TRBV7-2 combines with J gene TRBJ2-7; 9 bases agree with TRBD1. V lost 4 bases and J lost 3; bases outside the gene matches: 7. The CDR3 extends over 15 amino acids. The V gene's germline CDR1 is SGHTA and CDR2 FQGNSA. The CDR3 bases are TGTGCCAGCAGCTCAGGACAGGGGAATAGCTACGAGCAGTACTTC. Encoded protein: CASSSGQGNSYEQYF.

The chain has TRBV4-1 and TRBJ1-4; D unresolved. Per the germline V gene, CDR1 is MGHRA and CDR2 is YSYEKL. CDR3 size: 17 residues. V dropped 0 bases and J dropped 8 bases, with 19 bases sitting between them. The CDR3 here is CASSQDRSRNSAEKLFF. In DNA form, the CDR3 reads TGCGCCAGCAGCCAAGACAGGTCCCGCAATTCCGCCGAAAAACTGTTTTTT.

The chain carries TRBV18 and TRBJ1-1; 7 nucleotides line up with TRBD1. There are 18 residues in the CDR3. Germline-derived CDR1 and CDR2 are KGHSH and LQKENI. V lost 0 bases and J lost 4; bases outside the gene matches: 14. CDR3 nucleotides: TGTGCCAGCTCACCACCGGGTACAGGGGCCCTACCACCCACTGAAGCTTTCTTT. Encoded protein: CASSPPGTGALPPTEAFF.

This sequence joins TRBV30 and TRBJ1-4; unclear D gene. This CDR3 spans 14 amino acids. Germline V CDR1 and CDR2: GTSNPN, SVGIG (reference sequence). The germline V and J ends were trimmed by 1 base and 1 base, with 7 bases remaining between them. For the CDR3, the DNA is TGTGCCTGGAGTGCGCAGCGAACTAATGAAAAACTGTTTTTT. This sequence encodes CAWSAQRTNEKLFF.

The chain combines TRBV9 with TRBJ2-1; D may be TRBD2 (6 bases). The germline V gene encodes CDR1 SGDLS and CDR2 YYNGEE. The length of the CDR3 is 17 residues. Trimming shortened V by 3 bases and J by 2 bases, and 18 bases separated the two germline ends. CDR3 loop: CASSAPTGGVPYNEQFF. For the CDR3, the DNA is TGTGCCAGCAGCGCCCCGACTGGCGGGGTTCCCTACAATGAGCAGTTCTTC.

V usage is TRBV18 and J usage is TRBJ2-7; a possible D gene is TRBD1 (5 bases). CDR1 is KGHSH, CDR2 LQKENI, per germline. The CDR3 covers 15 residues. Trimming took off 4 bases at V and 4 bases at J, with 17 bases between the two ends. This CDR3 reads CASSLGRQTSYEQYV. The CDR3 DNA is TGTGCCAGCTCACTGGGCCGACAGACCTCTTACGAGCAGTACGTC.